This entry describes one TCR beta chain. This record comes from a study of blood T cell repertoires in COVID-19. Repertoires were generated with immunoSEQ multiplex PCR, while TCRdb's copy carries only in-frame clones and drops some. The sample carries about 100,000 clones, about 86% recorded once. The CDR3 is 15 residues long. Germline CDR1 MNHEY, CDR2 SVGAGI. V lost 5 bases to trimming and J lost 10 bases; unmatched junction nucleotides: 15. This sequence originates from a human donor in a cohort sampled during active COVID-19. Material for sequencing was peripheral blood. This chain connects TRBV6-5 to TRBJ2-7; 9 positions agree with TRBD1. CDR3 region: CASSQKAGGTGYQYF. The CDR3 nucleotides are TGTGCCAGCAGTCAAAAAGCCGGAGGGACAGGGTATCAGTACTTC.